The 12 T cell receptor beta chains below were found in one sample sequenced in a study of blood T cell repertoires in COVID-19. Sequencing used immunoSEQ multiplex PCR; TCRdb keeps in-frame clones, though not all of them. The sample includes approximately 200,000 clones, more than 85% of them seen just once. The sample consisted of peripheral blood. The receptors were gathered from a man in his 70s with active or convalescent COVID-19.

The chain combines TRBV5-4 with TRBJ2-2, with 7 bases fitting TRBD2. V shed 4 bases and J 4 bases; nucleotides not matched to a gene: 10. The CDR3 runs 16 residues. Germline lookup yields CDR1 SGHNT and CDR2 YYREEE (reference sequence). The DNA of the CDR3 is TGTGCCAGCAGCGCGCGGGGAGGGAGGGGCACCGGGGAGCTGTTTTTT. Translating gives CASSARGGRGTGELFF.

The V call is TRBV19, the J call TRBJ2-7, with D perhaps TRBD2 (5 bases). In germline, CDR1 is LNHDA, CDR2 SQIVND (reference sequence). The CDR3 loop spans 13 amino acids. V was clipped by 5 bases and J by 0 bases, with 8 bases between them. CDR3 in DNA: TGTGCCAGTAGTCGAACTAGCTCCTACGAGCAGTACTTC. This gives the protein CASSRTSSYEQYF.

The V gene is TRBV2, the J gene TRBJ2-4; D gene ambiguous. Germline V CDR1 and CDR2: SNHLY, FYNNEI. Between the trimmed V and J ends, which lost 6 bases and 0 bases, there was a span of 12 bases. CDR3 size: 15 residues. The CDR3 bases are TGTGCCAGCAGGTTCGAGGCAGTAGCCAAAAACATTCAGTACTTC. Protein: CASRFEAVAKNIQYF.

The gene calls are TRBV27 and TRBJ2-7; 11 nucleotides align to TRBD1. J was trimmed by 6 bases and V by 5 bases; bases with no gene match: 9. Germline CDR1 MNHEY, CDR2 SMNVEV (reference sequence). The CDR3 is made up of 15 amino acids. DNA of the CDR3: TGTGCCAGCAGTCGAGGGACAGGGGGTGATAGCGAGCAGTACTTC. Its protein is CASSRGTGGDSEQYF.

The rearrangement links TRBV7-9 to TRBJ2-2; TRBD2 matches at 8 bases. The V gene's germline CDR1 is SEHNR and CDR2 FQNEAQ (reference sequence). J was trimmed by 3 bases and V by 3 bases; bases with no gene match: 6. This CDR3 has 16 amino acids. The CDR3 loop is CASSFSGGPYTGELFF. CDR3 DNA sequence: TGTGCCAGCAGCTTCTCGGGGGGGCCTTACACCGGGGAGCTGTTTTTT.

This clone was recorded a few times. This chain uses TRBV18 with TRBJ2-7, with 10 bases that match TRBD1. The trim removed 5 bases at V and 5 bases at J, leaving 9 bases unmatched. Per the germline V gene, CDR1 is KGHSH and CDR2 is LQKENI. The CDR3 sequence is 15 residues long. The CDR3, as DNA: TGTGCCAGCTCAACGGACAGGGGGTTTTTGGACGAGCAGTACTTC. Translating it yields CASSTDRGFLDEQYF. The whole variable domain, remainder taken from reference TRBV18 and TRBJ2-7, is NAGVMQNPRHLVRRRGQEARLRCSPMKGHSHVYWYRQLPEEGLKFMVYLQKENIIDESGMPKERFSAEFPKEGPSILRIQQVVRGDSAAYFCASSTDRGFLDEQYFGPGTRLTVT.

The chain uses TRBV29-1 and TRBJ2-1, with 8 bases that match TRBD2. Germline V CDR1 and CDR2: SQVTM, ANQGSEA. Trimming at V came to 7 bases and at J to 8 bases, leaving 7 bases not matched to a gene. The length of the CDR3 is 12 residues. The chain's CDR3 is CSAQRERHEQFF. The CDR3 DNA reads TGCAGCGCCCAGCGGGAGCGGCATGAGCAGTTCTTC.

The CDR3 DNA sequence: TGTGCCAGTTTCGGGAGCAGGCCCAAGCCCGAGGTCTACACCTTC. This translates into CASFGSRPKPEVYTF. The gene calls are TRBV7-9 and TRBJ1-2; D remains unclear. The CDR3 spans 15 residues. V was clipped by 9 bases and J by 10 bases, with 27 bases between them. Germline V lookup: CDR1 SEHNR, CDR2 FQNEAQ (reference sequence).

CDR3 sequence: CASSLNGVGTTQYF. The CDR3 coding sequence is TGTGCCAGCAGTTTAAACGGGGTGGGTACGACCCAGTACTTC. The V and J genes are TRBV28 and TRBJ2-5, with D possibly TRBD2 on 5 matching bases. The CDR3 runs to 14 residues. V lost 2 bases and J 7 bases, leaving 14 bases between the germline ends. From germline, CDR1 is MDHEN and CDR2 SYDVKM. Drawing the rest from reference TRBV28 and TRBJ2-5, the complete variable domain is DVKVTQSSRYLVKRTGEKVFLECVQDMDHENMFWYRQDPGLGLRLIYFSYDVKMKEKGDIPEGYSVSREKKERFSLILESASTNQTSMYLCASSLNGVGTTQYFGPGTRLLVL.

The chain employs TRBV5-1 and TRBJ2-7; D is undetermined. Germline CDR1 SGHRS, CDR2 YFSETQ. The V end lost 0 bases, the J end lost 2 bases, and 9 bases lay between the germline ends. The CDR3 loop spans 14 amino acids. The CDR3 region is CASSLEGGAYEQYF. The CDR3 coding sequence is TGCGCCAGCAGCTTGGAAGGTGGAGCCTACGAGCAGTACTTC.

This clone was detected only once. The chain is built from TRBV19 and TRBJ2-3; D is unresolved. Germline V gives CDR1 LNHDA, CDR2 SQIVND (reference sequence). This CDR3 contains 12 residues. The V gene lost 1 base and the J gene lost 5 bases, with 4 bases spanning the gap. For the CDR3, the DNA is TGTGCCAGTAGTATAGTACAAGATACGCAGTATTTT. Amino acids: CASSIVQDTQYF.

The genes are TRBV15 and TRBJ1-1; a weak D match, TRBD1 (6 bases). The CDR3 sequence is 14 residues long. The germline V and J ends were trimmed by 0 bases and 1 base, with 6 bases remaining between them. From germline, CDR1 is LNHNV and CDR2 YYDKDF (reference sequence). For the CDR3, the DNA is TGTGCCACCAGCAGAGACAGGGGGAACACTGAAGCTTTCTTT. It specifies CATSRDRGNTEAFF. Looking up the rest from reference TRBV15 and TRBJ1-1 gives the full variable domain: DAMVIQNPRYQVTQFGKPVTLSCSQTLNHNVMYWYQQKSSQAPKLLFHYYDKDFNNEADTPDNFQSRRPNTSFCFLDIRSPGLGDTAMYLCATSRDRGNTEAFFGQGTRLTVV.